The 29 T cell receptor beta chains below come from one sample, sequenced in a study of CXCR3-negative and CXCR3-positive naive CD8 T cells. Study-level points and caveats: CXCR3-positive naive cells had TRB CDR3s that were more hydrophobic than CXCR3-negative naive cells had.

Their target antigens are unknown. In preparing the TRB cDNA libraries, 5' RACE with UMI labels was used. Reprocessing the 5' RACE reads, TCRdb reports a single entry for every CDR3 protein and omits DNA. Here the sample table reports approximately 98,000 distinct CDR3 sequences. Sequencing used naive CXCR3+ CD8+ T cells from blood. Stated subset: CD45RO-CCR7+CD27+CD95- naive CD8+ T cells expressing CXCR3 (TNR3+). All receptors come from a human donor in good health. Some clones in this sample may be carry-over from other donors' samples.

This chain uses TRBV19 with TRBJ1-6. The CDR3 loop spans 16 amino acids. From germline, CDR1 is LNHDA and CDR2 SQIVND (reference sequence). CDR3 loop: CASSLEGEGYNSPLHF.

This chain uses TRBV7-9 with TRBJ2-7; checking the TCRdb D call of TRBD1 is not possible without DNA. The CDR3 is made up of 12 amino acids. The germline CDR1 and CDR2 sequences are SEHNR and FQNEAQ (reference sequence). This chain's CDR3 is CASSFTGNEQYF.

V usage is TRBV7-7 and J usage is TRBJ2-5; TCRdb returns TRBD2, unconfirmable since there is no DNA. This CDR3 is 16 amino acids long. In germline, CDR1 is SSHAT, CDR2 FNYEAQ (reference sequence). The CDR3 here is CASSLGLAGSEETQYF.

V and J are TRBV12-5 and TRBJ2-1; the TCRdb call, TRBD1, lacks DNA for checking. The CDR3 extends over 11 amino acids. CDR1 LGHNT and CDR2 FRNRAP come from the germline V gene. The CDR3 reads CASGVAGVKFF.

V is TRBV29-1 and J is TRBJ1-4. Germline CDR1 is SQVTM and CDR2 is ANQGSEA. The CDR3 runs 15 residues. The chain's CDR3 is CSVVRPGDSNEKLFF.

The chain carries TRBV6-2 or TRBV6-3 and TRBJ2-2; the D gene TCRdb calls, TRBD1, cannot be checked with no DNA. The CDR3 is 14 amino acids. Germline CDR1 MNHEY, CDR2 SVGEGT. CDR3 sequence: CASSVGGYTGELFF.

This CDR3 reads CASSASRDILQIFDNSPLHF. The chain uses TRBV6-2 or TRBV6-3 and TRBJ1-6; no DNA is available, so the TRBD1 call from TCRdb remains unchecked. Germline V gene lookup returns CDR1 MNHEY and CDR2 SVGEGT. CDR3 length: 20 residues.

The V and J genes are TRBV7-2 and TRBJ2-3; without DNA, the TCRdb call of TRBD2 cannot be checked. Germline loops: CDR1 SGHTA, CDR2 FQGNSA. The CDR3 covers 16 residues. CDR3 sequence: CASSFHPGGPVGTQYF.

The V call is TRBV30, the J call TRBJ2-7. CDR1 is GTSNPN and CDR2 is SVGIG in the germline V gene (reference sequence). This CDR3 has 13 residues. CDR3 sequence reads: CAWSGEQYYEQYF.

V is TRBV7-2 and J is TRBJ1-5. Germline assignment: CDR1 SGHTA and CDR2 FQGNSA. This CDR3 has 15 residues. CDR3 sequence reads: CASSLIAQINQPQHF.

This CDR3 reads CASSPKGFSALANNIQYF. V is TRBV12-3 or TRBV12-4 and J is TRBJ2-4; TCRdb lists TRBD2, though no DNA is available to test this call. The CDR3 has 18 amino acids.

The chain combines TRBV12-3 or TRBV12-4 with TRBJ2-7; TCRdb proposes TRBD2, but this gene call is untestable without DNA. The CDR3 sequence is 16 residues long. Here the CDR3 reads CASSGTSGGTPYEQYF.

The chain employs TRBV19 and TRBJ1-1; TCRdb's assignment of TRBD1 cannot be checked, as there is no DNA. This CDR3 comprises 13 residues. Germline-derived CDR1 and CDR2 are LNHDA and SQIVND (reference sequence). This CDR3 reads CASSDDSYSEAFF. Drawing the rest from reference TRBV19 and TRBJ1-1, the complete variable domain is DGGITQSPKYLFRKEGQNVTLSCEQNLNHDAMYWYRQDPGQGLRLIYYSQIVNDFQKGDIAEGYSVSREKKESFPLTVTSAQKNPTAFYLCASSDDSYSEAFFGQGTRLTVV.

The chain carries TRBV7-9 and TRBJ2-7; with no DNA, the TCRdb D assignment of TRBD2 cannot be verified. The CDR3 has 13 amino acids. Germline V gives CDR1 SEHNR, CDR2 FQNEAQ (reference sequence). CDR3 sequence reads: CASSLRGLDEQYF.

This rearrangement joins TRBV20-1 to TRBJ2-1; absent DNA, TCRdb's TRBD1 call cannot be checked. CDR3 length: 15 amino acids. Germline CDR1 DFQATT, CDR2 SNEGSKA (reference sequence). The CDR3 protein is CSARVWAGGLHEQFF.

The chain uses TRBV20-1 and TRBJ2-1; there is no DNA to check the TCRdb D call of TRBD1. The germline V gene has CDR1 DFQATT and CDR2 SNEGSKA (reference sequence). This CDR3 comprises 15 residues. The CDR3: CSARSEPGSYNEQFF.

The chain is built from TRBV29-1 and TRBJ2-7. The germline CDR1 and CDR2 sequences are SQVTM and ANQGSEA. The CDR3 is made up of 13 amino acids. This CDR3 is CSVEILDNYEQYF.

The rearrangement joins TRBV28 to TRBJ1-1; TCRdb outputs TRBD1, but without DNA this stays unchecked. Germline assignment: CDR1 MDHEN and CDR2 SYDVKM. There are 15 residues in the CDR3. CDR3: CASSERQGWGTEAFF.

CDR3 protein: CASSSLGGGQAYNEQFF. The gene calls are TRBV7-9 and TRBJ2-1; TCRdb outputs TRBD1, but without DNA this stays unchecked. Germline V gene sequence: CDR1 SEHNR, CDR2 FQNEAQ (reference sequence). This CDR3 is built from 17 residues.

This chain links TRBV29-1 with TRBJ2-1; without DNA, the TCRdb call of TRBD2 cannot be checked. Germline CDR1 is SQVTM and CDR2 is ANQGSEA. The CDR3 is 16 amino acids. Here the CDR3 reads CSVELASGALYNEQFF.

The chain employs TRBV9 and TRBJ1-2. The CDR3 totals 20 residues. Germline CDR1 reads SGDLS; CDR2 reads YYNGEE. The CDR3 spells CASSVGFQSPERVKSYGYTF. Looking up the rest from reference TRBV9 and TRBJ1-2 gives the full variable domain: DSGVTQTPKHLITATGQRVTLRCSPRSGDLSVYWYQQSLDQGLQFLIQYYNGEERAKGNILERFSAQQFPDLHSELNLSSLELGDSALYFCASSVGFQSPERVKSYGYTFGSGTRLTVV.

The chain couples TRBV6-1 to TRBJ1-1. This CDR3 has 15 residues. Germline V gives CDR1 MNHNS, CDR2 SASEGT. The CDR3 is CASSRGNGANTEAFF.

This CDR3 reads CASQEPQSPLHF. The V and J genes are TRBV10-3 and TRBJ1-6. CDR3 length equals 12 residues. Per germline, CDR1 ENHRY and CDR2 SYGVKD.

The V gene is TRBV7-2, the J gene TRBJ2-6; the TCRdb call, TRBD2, lacks DNA for checking. This CDR3 has 18 amino acids. Germline V gene data show CDR1 as SGHTA and CDR2 as FQGNSA. CDR3 amino acids: CASSLGAGGPFGANVLTF.

The chain is built from TRBV28 and TRBJ2-3; TCRdb outputs TRBD1, but without DNA this stays unchecked. The CDR3 covers 15 residues. The germline CDR1 and CDR2 sequences are MDHEN and SYDVKM. This chain's CDR3 is CASSLTPWRADTQYF.

CDR3 sequence: CASSSARTPYEQYF. The chain links TRBV6-2 or TRBV6-3 to TRBJ2-7; TCRdb designates TRBD1, a call that cannot be tested without DNA. This CDR3 region has 14 residues. Germline lookup yields CDR1 MNHEY and CDR2 SVGEGT.

The CDR3 is CASSYVHNNEQFF. The V and J genes are TRBV6-6 and TRBJ2-1. Per germline, CDR1 MNHNY and CDR2 SVGAGI (reference sequence). CDR3 length equals 13 residues.

The chain is built from TRBV10-3 and TRBJ1-1; TCRdb proposes TRBD1, but this gene call is untestable without DNA. Germline CDR1 ENHRY, CDR2 SYGVKD. This CDR3 region has 16 residues. CDR3 region: CAISGGSGSVDTEAFF.

The chain links TRBV12-3 or TRBV12-4 to TRBJ2-3. The CDR3 has 13 amino acids. CDR3 sequence: CASSRELADTQYF.